The sample holds many counts of the clone carrying this TCR beta chain. Antigen: not known. cDNA molecules, individually, were tagged with unique molecular identifiers. TCRdb itself ran the 5' RACE reads through MiXCR, one entry per CDR3 protein. The sample carries roughly 60,000 distinct CDR3 sequences, about 10% recorded once. Germline V gene sequence: CDR1 SEHNR, CDR2 FQNEAQ (reference sequence). V was pared by 1 base and J by 4 bases, with 10 bases between. This CDR3 comprises 14 residues. This sample is part of a study of early T cells in non-severe SARS-CoV-2 infection. Background on the study: RNA in bulk from unsorted whole blood was sequenced, and chains were unpaired. General study results and limits: There was a bias toward anti-spike CD8 responses in VDJdb matching, which missed private and CD4 specificities.

Source: whole blood, taken at baseline. The chain links TRBV7-9 to TRBJ1-1; D possibly corresponds to TRBD1 (5 bases). This receptor was identified in an adult who was a healthcare worker with PCR-confirmed SARS-CoV-2 infection or an uninfected control (not recorded which). The CDR3 nucleotides read TGTGCCAGCAGCTTAGAGGCTGGGGGCACTGAAGCTTTCTTT. Amino acids: CASSLEAGGTEAFF.